This TCR beta chain was obtained from a study of cytomegalovirus exposure and HLA in healthy donors. The CDR3 loop spans 14 amino acids. Per the germline V gene, CDR1 is KGHSH and CDR2 is LQKENI. J lost 5 bases, V lost 3 bases, and 2 bases had no gene match. Primers: 60 Vbeta forward and 13 Jbeta reverse. The assay was immunoSEQ multiplex PCR, and TCRdb's table has in-frame clones only and misses some. The repertoire has some 120,000 clones, over 65% of them found once; the top ten carry 5.5% to 8%. The chain links TRBV18 to TRBJ2-4; 9 bases align to TRBD1. The sequencing sample was made of PBMCs. The source of this sequence is a woman aged 40 to 49 in good health and CMV-seronegative. CDR3 sequence (DNA): TGTGCCAGCTCACCTCGGGACAGGGAAAACATTCAGTACTTC. It yields the protein CASSPRDRENIQYF.